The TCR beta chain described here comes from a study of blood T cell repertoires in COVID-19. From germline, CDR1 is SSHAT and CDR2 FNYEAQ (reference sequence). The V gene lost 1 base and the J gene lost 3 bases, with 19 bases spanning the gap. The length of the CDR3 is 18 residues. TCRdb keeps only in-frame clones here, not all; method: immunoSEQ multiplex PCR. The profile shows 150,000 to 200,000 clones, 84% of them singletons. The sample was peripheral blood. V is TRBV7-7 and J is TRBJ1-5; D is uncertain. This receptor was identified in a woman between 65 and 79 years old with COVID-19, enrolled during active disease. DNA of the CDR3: TGTGCCAGCAGCTTAGGGCCCGCCCTGATCACCTCCAATCAGCCCCAGCATTTT. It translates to CASSLGPALITSNQPQHF. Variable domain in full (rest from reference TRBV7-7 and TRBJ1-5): GAGVSQSPRYKVTKRGQDVTLRCDPISSHATLYWYQQALGQGPEFLTYFNYEAQPDKSGLPSDRFSAERPEGSISTLTIQRTEQRDSAMYRCASSLGPALITSNQPQHFGDGTRLSIL.